This T cell receptor beta chain was identified in a study of shared clonotypes between healthy human individuals. The data were produced by immunoSEQ multiplex PCR, yet TCRdb's version contains in-frame clones alone and is incomplete. The sample carries about 2,200,000 clones, 85% to 95% recorded once. Naive CD8 cells, CD45RO-negative and positively selected for CCR7, excluded terminally differentiated effector memory CD45RA+ cells. V dropped 5 bases and J dropped 1 base, with 9 bases sitting between them. The CDR3 runs 13 residues. CDR1 and CDR2 from the germline V gene are LNHDA and SQIVND (reference sequence).

This receptor was identified in a man between 18 and 29 years old in good health. Some clones in this sample may be carry-over from other donors' samples. Sequencing was done on a sample of naive CD8+ T cells from PBMCs. This chain connects TRBV19 to TRBJ2-7, with D possibly TRBD2 on 5 matching bases. The CDR3 region is CASSFGVSYEQYF. In nucleotides, the CDR3 is TGTGCCAGTAGTTTCGGGGTGTCCTACGAGCAGTACTTC.